This T cell receptor beta chain was sequenced during a study of T cell responses to AZD1222 COVID-19 vaccine. The CDR3 is 15 amino acids. V shed 5 bases and J 4 bases; nucleotides not matched to a gene: 8. From germline, CDR1 is MNHEY and CDR2 SVGAGI. A note on this clone: Its antigen is still unknown.

Study-level points and caveats: Recipients of two AZD1222 doses showed rising Spike-specific TCR breadth and depth.

The protocol was immunoSEQ multiplex PCR, while the TCRdb copy is restricted to in-frame clones and leaves out a portion. The repertoire has over 30,000 clones, 88% of them found once; the top ten carry under 30%. The source is an adult who received the MenACWY meningococcal vaccine as a control. The material was peripheral blood, obtained 28 days after the second dose of the MenACWY control vaccine. V gene TRBV6-5 combines with J gene TRBJ2-7; 10 bases line up with TRBD2. DNA of the CDR3: TGTGCCAGCAGTCCTTCGGGACTAGCGAAATACGAGCAGTACTTC. This sequence encodes CASSPSGLAKYEQYF.